This T cell receptor (beta chain) originates from a study of blood T cell repertoires in COVID-19. Study context: Acute and convalescent COVID-19 specimens originated in the United States, Italy and Spain. Sources were T cells, B-cell-depleted T cells, or PBMCs; the material itself was cDNA or gDNA.

Clones were sequenced by immunoSEQ multiplex PCR, and TCRdb holds only the in-frame ones, with some missing. The data hold 380,000 or so clones, with 80% to 90% observed a single time. The receptor was derived from a woman aged 60 to 75 with COVID-19, enrolled during active disease. Sequenced input: peripheral blood.

This chain's CDR3 is CASSRREDTQYF. CDR3 nucleotide sequence: TGTGCCAGCAGCCGGCGGGAAGATACGCAGTATTTT. The V gene is TRBV7-3, the J gene TRBJ2-3, with D possibly matching TRBD2 (6 bases). V was cut by 5 bases and J by 5 bases, with 8 bases left in between. The CDR3 has 12 amino acids. From germline, CDR1 is SGHTA and CDR2 FQGTGA.